This TCR beta chain comes out of a study of metastatic and nonmetastatic thyroid tumors. At the level of the study: For malignant and benign thyroid patients, tumor or nodule tissue and blood were the sources whose repertoires were compared.

CDR1 is DFQATT, CDR2 SNEGSKA, per germline (reference sequence). This CDR3 spans 12 amino acids. For this clone: Its antigen is unknown. A much larger clone sits a single nucleotide away, making a read error possible.

Overall study findings and caveats: Within blood and tumor, benign nodules reportedly had significantly lower TCR beta diversity than malignant thyroid tumors did.

None of the patients had undergone any treatment ahead of thyroid surgery. Authors' processing steps: Construction of a distant-metastasis classifier for papillary thyroid cancer relied on CDR3 differences across clinicopathological groups. MiXCR reprocessed the PCR reads for TCRdb. It is TCRdb's table, rather than the study itself, that gives the V and J calls and clone size. The data hold approximately 70,000 clones, with just over 4% observed a single time. The origin of this receptor is a female donor with papillary thyroid cancer or a benign thyroid nodule (not recorded which). Some clones in this sample may be carry-over from other donors' samples. The sequenced sample consisted of blood. The V gene is TRBV20-1, the J gene TRBJ2-7, with 7 positions matching TRBD2. CDR3 coding DNA: TGCAGCGGGAGGTCCATAGGCTACGAGCAGTACTTC. As protein: CSGRSIGYEQYF.